Each of the 30 T cell receptor beta chains below was sequenced from the same sample in a study of Ad26.COV2.S vaccination and SARS-CoV-2 variants. Assay: immunoSEQ multiplex PCR; the TCRdb copy retains only in-frame clones and omits some. The table has about 420,000 clones, roughly 90% seen once. Sample treatment: roughly 18 received Ad26.COV2.S at low or high dose, single or two shots; roughly 5 received placebo; per-sample allocation not given. Samples were taken on day 63 after the first vaccine or placebo injection. Sequences were derived from peripheral blood, sampled in a trial of Ad26.COV2.S vaccine versus placebo. The receptors stem from a person aged 18-60 years who received the Ad26.COV2.S COVID-19 vaccine or a placebo.

The chain is built from TRBV7-2 and TRBJ2-2; 9 bases match TRBD1. Trimming cost V 5 bases and J 5 bases; bases outside gene matches: 6. The CDR3 sequence is 15 residues long. The germline gives CDR1 SGHTA, CDR2 FQGNSA. CDR3 coding DNA: TGTGCCAGCAGCCCTATGGGACAGGGAACCGGGGAGCTGTTTTTT. This gives the protein CASSPMGQGTGELFF. Full variable domain (missing parts from reference TRBV7-2 and TRBJ2-2): GAGVSQSPSNKVTEKGKDVELRCDPISGHTALYWYRQSLGQGLEFLIYFQGNSAPDKSGLPSDRFSAERTGGSVSTLTIQRTQQEDSAVYLCASSPMGQGTGELFFGEGSRLTVL.

This rearrangement joins TRBV15 to TRBJ2-5; 14 bases are shared with TRBD2. The ends lost 4 bases at V and 4 bases at J; junction bases unmatched: 23. Germline lookup yields CDR1 LNHNV and CDR2 YYDKDF (reference sequence). The CDR3 totals 22 residues. The CDR3 bases are TGTGCCACCAGCAAGGCCCCAGGACTAGCGGGGGGTTTACTCGGTTCTTTAGAGACCCAGTACTTC. It is translated as CATSKAPGLAGGLLGSLETQYF. The full variable domain, completed using reference TRBV15 and TRBJ2-5, is DAMVIQNPRYQVTQFGKPVTLSCSQTLNHNVMYWYQQKSSQAPKLLFHYYDKDFNNEADTPDNFQSRRPNTSFCFLDIRSPGLGDTAMYLCATSKAPGLAGGLLGSLETQYFGPGTRLLVL.

The J gene is TRBJ2-1, the V gene TRBV9, with TRBD2 matching over 7 bases. V dropped 4 bases and J dropped 7; count of bases not matched to a gene: 11. The germline CDR1 and CDR2 sequences are SGDLS and YYNGEE. The CDR3 totals 15 residues. CDR3 bases: TGTGCCAGCAGCTACGGACTAGTGAGTGGGAATGAGCAGTTCTTC. Translating it yields CASSYGLVSGNEQFF.

This chain connects TRBV7-6 to TRBJ1-1, with TRBD1 matching 8 bases. Germline V lookup: CDR1 SGHVS, CDR2 FNYEAQ. V shed 7 bases and J 3 bases; nucleotides not matched to a gene: 1. CDR3 length: 12 residues. The CDR3 region has the DNA TGTGCCAGCACACAGGGGGACACTGAAGCTTTCTTT. This encodes CASTQGDTEAFF.

The rearrangement uses TRBV7-2 and TRBJ2-3; 9 bases line up with TRBD1. CDR1 SGHTA and CDR2 FQGNSA come from the germline V gene. The V gene end was trimmed by 6 bases and the J gene end by 5 bases; junction bases not matched to a gene: 9. The CDR3 totals 15 residues. The CDR3 DNA follows: TGTGCCAGCAGTCGATCGGGACAGGGAGGAGATACGCAGTATTTT. Protein: CASSRSGQGGDTQYF. Looking up the rest from reference TRBV7-2 and TRBJ2-3 gives the full variable domain: GAGVSQSPSNKVTEKGKDVELRCDPISGHTALYWYRQSLGQGLEFLIYFQGNSAPDKSGLPSDRFSAERTGGSVSTLTIQRTQQEDSAVYLCASSRSGQGGDTQYFGPGTRLTVL.

The chain employs TRBV7-9 and TRBJ1-1, with TRBD1 identical over 9 bases. The length of the CDR3 is 17 residues. The V and J ends lost 0 bases and 7 bases, in that order; junction bases with no gene match: 12. CDR1 and CDR2 from the germline V gene are SEHNR and FQNEAQ (reference sequence). The CDR3 DNA reads as TGTGCCAGCAGCTTAGCGGGGCGGTACGGGACAGGGCGTGAAGCTTTCTTT. Its translation: CASSLAGRYGTGREAFF.

This sequence joins TRBV11-2 and TRBJ2-2, with D possibly TRBD2 on 7 matching bases. V gave up 3 bases and J gave up 5 bases, with 16 bases separating them. The CDR3 spans 16 residues. Germline V gene data show CDR1 as SGHAT and CDR2 as FQNNGV. CDR3: CASSFRGGLLTGELFF. CDR3 nucleotides: TGTGCCAGCAGCTTTAGGGGGGGCCTGTTGACCGGGGAGCTGTTTTTT.

The chain recombines TRBV6-4 with TRBJ2-3, with D possibly being TRBD1 or TRBD2 (5 bases each). The CDR3 contains 13 residues. The V end was cut by 0 bases, the J end by 14 bases, with 15 bases between. Per the germline V gene, CDR1 is MRHNA and CDR2 is SNTAGT. CDR3 nucleotide sequence: TGTGCCAGCAGTGACTCTGGGGGACCTGCGCTGTATTTT. As protein: CASSDSGGPALYF.

In the case of this clone: This specimen includes other DNA sequences encoding the same CDR3. The chain carries TRBV30 and TRBJ2-3; D may match TRBD1 or TRBD2 (5 bases each). The germline V gene has CDR1 GTSNPN and CDR2 SVGIG (reference sequence). Trimming took 0 bases from V and 1 from J, leaving 11 bases between them. The CDR3 totals 15 residues. DNA for the CDR3: TGTGCCTGGAGTGTACGTGGGGGAGGCACAGATACGCAGTATTTT. It yields the protein CAWSVRGGGTDTQYF.

Details on this clone: Additional DNA sequences in this sample encode the identical CDR3. The CDR3 DNA is TGTGCCAGCTCACCACTGAGGGATACTGAAGCTTTCTTT. Its translation: CASSPLRDTEAFF. The rearrangement links TRBV18 to TRBJ1-1; D not certain. Trimming removed 1 base from V and 5 bases from J, with 8 bases in between. The CDR3 consists of 13 residues. In germline, CDR1 is KGHSH, CDR2 LQKENI. The complete variable domain, with remaining parts taken from reference TRBV18 and TRBJ1-1, reads NAGVMQNPRHLVRRRGQEARLRCSPMKGHSHVYWYRQLPEEGLKFMVYLQKENIIDESGMPKERFSAEFPKEGPSILRIQQVVRGDSAAYFCASSPLRDTEAFFGQGTRLTVV.

The chain combines TRBV4-1 with TRBJ2-5, with D tentatively TRBD2 (6 bases). Trimming pared 0 bases from V and 6 bases from J, leaving 17 bases between. This CDR3 has 16 residues. Germline values: CDR1 MGHRA, CDR2 YSYEKL. CDR3 DNA sequence: TGCGCCAGCAGCCAAGAGACTAGAGGTTCGGCTAAGACCCAGTACTTC. Translating it yields CASSQETRGSAKTQYF.

The sample holds one count of this clone. The chain recombines TRBV7-2 with TRBJ2-1; D may be TRBD1 (6 bases). The V and J ends lost 6 bases and 10 bases respectively, with 13 bases between them. This CDR3 contains 12 residues. Germline CDR1 reads SGHTA; CDR2 reads FQGNSA. The CDR3 bases are TGTGCCAGCAGACTGGGGGCTCTGGAGCAGTTCTTC. Its protein product is CASRLGALEQFF. The whole variable domain, filled in from reference TRBV7-2 and TRBJ2-1, reads GAGVSQSPSNKVTEKGKDVELRCDPISGHTALYWYRQSLGQGLEFLIYFQGNSAPDKSGLPSDRFSAERTGGSVSTLTIQRTQQEDSAVYLCASRLGALEQFFGPGTRLTVL.

This rearrangement joins TRBV5-6 to TRBJ2-5; D is unclear. The V gene's germline CDR1 is SGHDT and CDR2 YYEEEE. The CDR3 is 13 residues long. Trimming removed 0 bases from V and 4 bases from J, with 7 bases in between. The CDR3 here is CASSLGVGETQYF. The CDR3 DNA is TGTGCCAGCAGCTTGGGAGTAGGAGAGACCCAGTACTTC.

This clone was observed once. The V and J genes are TRBV6-6 and TRBJ2-7, with unresolved D. V lost 0 bases to trimming and J lost 1 base, with 7 bases between them. Germline assignment: CDR1 MNHNY and CDR2 SVGAGI (reference sequence). The CDR3 contains 14 residues. As DNA, the CDR3 is TGTGCCAGCAGTTACTCGGGCCTTTCCTACGAGCAGTACTTC. Its translation: CASSYSGLSYEQYF.

The CDR3: CASSVGASVNTGELFF. The CDR3 DNA is TGTGCCAGCAGCGTAGGTGCTTCCGTCAACACCGGGGAGCTGTTTTTT. This chain uses TRBV9 with TRBJ2-2, with D unresolved. V lost 0 bases and J lost 2, with 11 bases in between. Looked up from germline, CDR1 is SGDLS and CDR2 is YYNGEE. This CDR3 has 16 residues.

This chain uses TRBV5-4 with TRBJ1-2; D may be TRBD1 (5 bases). From germline, CDR1 is SGHNT and CDR2 YYREEE (reference sequence). CDR3 length: 14 amino acids. Trimming pared 4 bases from V and 4 bases from J, leaving 14 bases between. The CDR3 coding sequence is TGTGCCAGCAGCCCTCGGCAGGGCCGCTATGGCTACACCTTC. This sequence encodes CASSPRQGRYGYTF.

The V and J genes are TRBV10-1 and TRBJ2-1; D perhaps matches TRBD1 (6 bases). V lost 2 bases to trimming and J lost 10 bases, with 18 bases between them. The CDR3 extends over 15 amino acids. Per the germline V gene, CDR1 is WNHNN and CDR2 is SYGVQD (reference sequence). In DNA form, the CDR3 reads TGCGCCAGCAGTGAGCAGGGGTTCACGGTCCCAGAGCAGTTCTTC. Translated, it gives CASSEQGFTVPEQFF.

The chain joins TRBV28 to TRBJ2-2, with 8 bases lining up with TRBD1. CDR1 and CDR2 (germline): MDHEN, SYDVKM. The CDR3 loop spans 15 amino acids. V shed 5 bases, J shed 4 bases, and the junction held 6 bases outside the gene matches. This chain's CDR3 is CASSAAGGVTGELFF. The CDR3 bases are TGTGCCAGCAGTGCAGCAGGGGGCGTCACCGGGGAGCTGTTTTTT.

This rearrangement joins TRBV6-2 or TRBV6-3 to TRBJ1-1; 8 bases map to TRBD1. Germline V CDR1 and CDR2: MNHEY, SVGEGT. With 4 bases clipped from V and 4 bases from J, the junction kept 8 bases outside the gene matches. CDR3 length: 15 amino acids. Written as DNA, the CDR3 is TGTGCCAGCAGTTTCACCGACAGGGGAGCCACTGAAGCTTTCTTT. This translates into CASSFTDRGATEAFF.

The chain joins TRBV24-1 to TRBJ2-2; D tentatively fits TRBD1 or TRBD2 (6 bases each). Trimming stripped 7 bases from V and 3 bases from J, with 11 bases between. The CDR3 runs 14 residues. CDR1 is KGHDR and CDR2 is SFDVKD in the germline V gene. CDR3: CATRAGDYTGELFF. In DNA, the CDR3 is TGTGCCACCAGGGCAGGGGACTACACCGGGGAGCTGTTTTTT.

The V gene is TRBV30, the J gene TRBJ1-2, with D hard to call. Trimming shortened V by 0 bases and J by 8 bases, and 7 bases separated the two germline ends. The germline V gene has CDR1 GTSNPN and CDR2 SVGIG (reference sequence). The CDR3 covers 11 residues. CDR3 coding DNA: TGTGCCTGGAGTGTAGGAACCGGCTACACCTTC. Residues: CAWSVGTGYTF.

The rearrangement links TRBV10-3 to TRBJ1-3, with D perhaps TRBD1 (5 bases). Deletions cut 4 bases from V and 1 base from J, with 17 bases between. The CDR3 extends over 17 amino acids. Germline CDR1 and CDR2: ENHRY and SYGVKD. The CDR3 coding sequence is TGTGCCATCAGTGGGGATCCGGGACCCCAGTCTGGAAACACCATATATTTT. It specifies CAISGDPGPQSGNTIYF.

This chain links TRBV18 with TRBJ1-1; D call uncertain. V was cut by 0 bases and J by 1 base, with 15 bases left in between. The germline V gene has CDR1 KGHSH and CDR2 LQKENI. The CDR3 covers 17 residues. CDR3: CASSPPRQGLGNTEAFF. DNA of the CDR3: TGTGCCAGCTCACCACCGAGGCAAGGGTTGGGGAACACTGAAGCTTTCTTT.

The genes are TRBV7-9 and TRBJ2-3; D gene ambiguous. CDR1 SEHNR and CDR2 FQNEAQ come from the germline V gene (reference sequence). The CDR3 spans 12 residues. Trimming took off 1 base at V and 3 bases at J, with 2 bases between the two ends. The CDR3 coding sequence is TGTGCCAGCAGCTTAGATACAGATACGCAGTATTTT. Translation gives CASSLDTDTQYF.

In this sample, this clone turned up once. V and J are TRBV5-1 and TRBJ2-6, with 9 bases that match TRBD1. Germline-derived CDR1 and CDR2 are SGHRS and YFSETQ. This CDR3 contains 17 residues. V gave up 0 bases and J gave up 3 bases; unmatched junction bases: 4. CDR3 amino acids: CASSLEQGADGANVLTF. In DNA form, the CDR3 reads TGCGCCAGCAGCTTGGAACAGGGGGCGGATGGGGCCAACGTCCTGACTTTC.

The chain carries TRBV3-1 (or the pseudogene TRBV3-2) and TRBJ1-5, with 7 bases aligning to TRBD1. This CDR3 is 14 amino acids long. Germline V CDR1 and CDR2: LGHDT, YNNKEL (reference sequence). V shed 4 bases, J shed 3 bases, and the junction held 3 bases outside the gene matches. The CDR3 DNA sequence: TGTGCCAGCAGCCGAGACAGGGACAATCAGCCCCAGCATTTT. Translating gives CASSRDRDNQPQHF.

CDR3 in amino acids: CASSTPGLFNKSNQPQHF. CDR3 DNA: TGCGCCAGCAGTACCCCAGGCCTGTTCAACAAGAGCAATCAGCCCCAGCATTTT. This chain uses TRBV10-1 with TRBJ1-5, with no clear D. Germline CDR1 and CDR2: WNHNN and SYGVQD (reference sequence). The V end was cut by 5 bases, the J end by 1 base, with 21 bases between. This CDR3 is built from 18 residues.

The genes are TRBV27 and TRBJ2-7, with 7 positions matching TRBD1. There are 11 residues in the CDR3. Per germline, CDR1 MNHEY and CDR2 SMNVEV (reference sequence). The J segment lost 3 bases and the V segment lost 7 bases, leaving 0 bases of the junction unmatched. For the CDR3, the DNA is TGTGCCAGCACAGGGGGCTACGAGCAGTACTTC. It is translated as CASTGGYEQYF.

V and J are TRBV2 and TRBJ1-6; possibly TRBD1 for D (5 bases). CDR1 and CDR2 (germline): SNHLY, FYNNEI. The CDR3 length is 11 residues. Trimming cost V 6 bases and J 11 bases, with 8 bases left between them. The CDR3 loop reads CASRQEAPLHF. The DNA for the CDR3 is TGTGCCAGCAGACAGGAGGCACCCCTCCACTTT.

CDR3 loop: CASRETGNQPQHF. The CDR3 DNA reads as TGTGCCAGTAGGGAGACGGGAAATCAGCCCCAGCATTTT. The chain carries TRBV19 and TRBJ1-5; D ambiguous. Per germline, CDR1 LNHDA and CDR2 SQIVND (reference sequence). CDR3 length: 13 amino acids. V lost 6 bases and J lost 4, with 10 bases in between.